The present entry profiles one T cell receptor beta chain with its context. Its cognate antigen is unknown. The record originates from a study of memory CD4+ T cells and cytomegalovirus serostatus. The germline V and J ends were trimmed by 4 bases and 4 bases, with 14 bases remaining between them. Germline CDR1 reads SGHNT; CDR2 reads YYREEE (reference sequence). This CDR3 is 15 amino acids long. Assay: immunoSEQ multiplex PCR; the TCRdb copy retains only in-frame clones and omits some. The top ten clones hold 0.88% of a sample with roughly 64,000 clones, approximately 77% of them seen once. Findings of the study overall: Suggested: most of the CMV-linked TCR signature lies in CD4+ memory cells.

Single viable CD3+CD4+CD8-CD45RO+ cells were sorted as the memory CD4+ T cells. The sample was memory CD4+ T cells from blood. This TCR was sampled from an adult in good health and CMV-seronegative. V is TRBV5-4 and J is TRBJ2-2; D is ambiguous. The CDR3 bases are TGTGCCAGCAGCCTGTCATGGGGTTTCACCGGGGAGCTGTTTTTT. Translation: CASSLSWGFTGELFF.